This T cell receptor (beta chain) was found in a study of blood T cell repertoires in COVID-19. Data came from immunoSEQ multiplex PCR; TCRdb stores just in-frame clones and leaves some out. This sample has roughly 260,000 clones, with around nine tenths found just once. The junction had 2 bases not matched to a gene; V was cut back by 0 bases and J by 3 bases. CDR1 MGHDK and CDR2 SYGVNS come from the germline V gene. The CDR3 has 15 amino acids. This chain connects TRBV25-1 to TRBJ2-1; 7 bases align to TRBD1. The specimen was PBMCs or T cells enriched from blood (not recorded which). The clonotype comes from a woman aged 18-30 years who had recovered from COVID-19. The CDR3 DNA sequence: TGTGCCAGCAGTGAATACGCAGGGGGCTACAATGAGCAGTTCTTC. Translating it yields CASSEYAGGYNEQFF.